The 14 T cell receptor beta chains below come from one sample, sequenced in a study of T cell responses to AZD1222 COVID-19 vaccine. Method: immunoSEQ multiplex PCR; TCRdb's copy keeps in-frame clones and lacks some. The data contain approximately 52,000 clones, approximately 90% of them singletons. This sample comprised peripheral blood, obtained 28 days after the second AZD1222 dose. The receptors originated from an adult who received the AZD1222 COVID-19 vaccine.

The rearrangement links TRBV6-5 to TRBJ1-6, with 8 bases lining up with TRBD1. V lost 4 bases to trimming and J lost 7 bases; unmatched junction nucleotides: 9. The CDR3 is 16 amino acids. In germline, CDR1 is MNHEY, CDR2 SVGAGI. The CDR3 nucleotides are TGTGCCAGCAGTTTCCGGACAGGGCTAGGGAATTCACCCCTCCACTTT. This encodes CASSFRTGLGNSPLHF.

The chain has TRBV10-3 and TRBJ2-7; D remains ambiguous. With 6 bases removed from V and 2 bases from J, the gap between germline ends came to 14 bases. Looked up from germline, CDR1 is ENHRY and CDR2 is SYGVKD. This CDR3 spans 14 amino acids. CDR3: CAISPSSTPYEQYF. The CDR3 DNA sequence: TGTGCCATCAGCCCTAGTTCCACACCCTACGAGCAGTACTTC.

This rearrangement joins TRBV5-1 to TRBJ2-5; D may be TRBD2 (6 bases). V lost 0 bases, J lost 3 bases, and 9 bases lay in between. The CDR3 covers 14 residues. Germline lookup yields CDR1 SGHRS and CDR2 YFSETQ. CDR3 in amino acids: CASSLAGGKETQYF. CDR3 nucleotides: TGCGCCAGCAGCTTGGCTGGGGGGAAAGAGACCCAGTACTTC.

The rearrangement links TRBV14 to TRBJ2-1; a possible D gene is TRBD2 (6 bases). V shed 4 bases and J shed 2 bases, with 18 bases lying between them. The CDR3 runs to 17 residues. CDR1 and CDR2 from the germline V gene are SGHDN and FVKESK. Written as DNA, the CDR3 is TGTGCCAGCAGCCCCTTTAGCGGCGACGGCGCCTACAATGAGCAGTTCTTC. Protein product: CASSPFSGDGAYNEQFF.

The V call is TRBV21-1, the J call TRBJ2-5; TRBD2, the table's D call, was not compared with the DNA. TRBV21-1 is flagged as a pseudogene. The CDR3 is 15 amino acids. The CDR3 region is CASSPPSREKETQYF. CDR3 coding DNA: TGTGCCAGCAGCCCCCCCTCGAGAGAAAAAGAGACCCAGTACTTC.

The chain employs TRBV12-3 or TRBV12-4 and TRBJ1-1; D is unresolved. V lost 6 bases, J lost 2 bases, and 10 bases lay in between. The CDR3 consists of 13 residues. Here the CDR3 DNA reads TGTGCCAGCAGAGACACAGCTAACACTGAAGCTTTCTTT. Its translation: CASRDTANTEAFF.

The chain links TRBV28 to TRBJ2-3; D might be TRBD2 (5 bases). Germline CDR1 MDHEN, CDR2 SYDVKM. The length of the CDR3 is 14 residues. Trimming shortened V by 6 bases and J by 0 bases, and 10 bases separated the two germline ends. The CDR3 spells CASRGGLSTDTQYF. The CDR3 DNA sequence: TGTGCCAGCAGGGGCGGACTGAGCACAGATACGCAGTATTTT.

The chain links TRBV19 to TRBJ1-5, with 8 bases lining up with TRBD1. V was pared by 7 bases and J by 0 bases, with 8 bases of the junction left unmatched. CDR1 is LNHDA and CDR2 is SQIVND in the germline V gene (reference sequence). This CDR3 is built from 16 residues. The DNA for the CDR3 is TGTGCCAGTACCCCGGGACAGGCCGCTAGCAATCAGCCCCAGCATTTT. Its translation is CASTPGQAASNQPQHF.

This chain connects TRBV30 to TRBJ1-5, with no clear D. The CDR3 sequence is 12 residues long. The germline V gene encodes CDR1 GTSNPN and CDR2 SVGIG (reference sequence). The ends were cut back, 4 bases at V and 2 bases at J, with 6 bases in the middle. The chain's CDR3 is CAWNHGNQPQHF. The CDR3 DNA follows: TGTGCCTGGAATCACGGCAATCAGCCCCAGCATTTT.

The V call is TRBV27, the J call TRBJ1-3; D gene ambiguous. This CDR3 comprises 14 residues. Germline CDR1 MNHEY, CDR2 SMNVEV (reference sequence). Trimming took 6 bases from V and 0 from J, leaving 9 bases between them. CDR3 bases: TGTGCCAGCAGCCGGCGCCTCTCTGGAAACACCATATATTTT. This sequence encodes CASSRRLSGNTIYF.

The chain is built from TRBV28 and TRBJ1-1; unclear D gene. CDR3 length equals 15 residues. CDR1 is MDHEN, CDR2 SYDVKM, per germline. Trimming took 5 bases from V and 5 from J, leaving 18 bases between them. CDR3 amino acids: CASSLIPLQGTEAFF. CDR3 nucleotides: TGTGCCAGCAGTCTTATCCCCTTACAAGGGACTGAAGCTTTCTTT.

The chain has TRBV6-1 and TRBJ2-1, with D possibly matching TRBD2 (6 bases). Germline CDR1 MNHNS, CDR2 SASEGT. Trimming stripped 3 bases from V and 3 bases from J, with 12 bases between. The CDR3 sequence is 15 residues long. The chain's CDR3 is CASSELETSYNEQFF. The CDR3 DNA follows: TGTGCCAGCAGTGAGCTGGAGACTAGCTACAATGAGCAGTTCTTC.

The chain has TRBV11-2 and TRBJ2-7; 9 bases fit TRBD1. Losses at the gene ends were 5 bases for V and 0 bases for J; bases not matched to a gene: 2. Per germline, CDR1 SGHAT and CDR2 FQNNGV. CDR3 length: 14 amino acids. The CDR3 DNA reads TGTGCCAGCAGCCCGGACAGGGGCTCCTACGAGCAGTACTTC. This sequence encodes CASSPDRGSYEQYF.

J is TRBJ2-1 and V is TRBV7-3; unclear D gene. V lost 5 bases and J 4 bases, leaving 6 bases between the germline ends. This CDR3 comprises 12 residues. Germline assignment: CDR1 SGHTA and CDR2 FQGTGA. CDR3 amino acids: CASSQDYNEQFF. CDR3 coding DNA: TGTGCCAGCAGCCAAGATTACAATGAGCAGTTCTTC.